What follows are 5 T cell receptor beta chains derived from one specimen sequenced in a study of Graves' ophthalmopathy and Graves' hyperthyroidism. The sequenced template was RNA, covering the TCR beta CDR3 region. RT-PCR was first run with HTBI primers, then multiplex PCR in a second round. TCRdb called the multiplex PCR reads again in MiXCR, with one record for every CDR3 protein. The data contain about 370,000 distinct CDR3 sequences, roughly 15% of them singletons. Material for sequencing was peripheral blood. These receptors came from an adult woman with stable Graves' hyperthyroidism.

This clonotype was seen at least ten times. V usage is TRBV2 and J usage is TRBJ1-5, with D unclear. The V and J ends lost 6 bases and 0 bases respectively, with 9 bases between them. In germline, CDR1 is SNHLY, CDR2 FYNNEI. The CDR3 spans 14 residues. The CDR3: CASRTEYSNQPQHF. DNA for the CDR3: TGTGCCAGCAGGACGGAGTATAGCAATCAGCCCCAGCATTTT.

This clonotype was observed many times. This rearrangement joins TRBV20-1 to TRBJ2-7; 10 bases map to TRBD1. From germline, CDR1 is DFQATT and CDR2 SNEGSKA (reference sequence). The length of the CDR3 is 13 residues. With V trimmed by 3 bases and J by 5 bases, 4 bases remained unmatched. The CDR3 bases are TGCAGTGCTAGGACAGGGGGCGGCCACGAGCAGTACTTC. Protein sequence: CSARTGGGHEQYF.

The genes are TRBV7-2 and TRBJ2-7, with D unresolved. Germline V gene sequence: CDR1 SGHTA, CDR2 FQGNSA. This CDR3 has 14 residues. Trimming shortened V by 3 bases and J by 2 bases, and 11 bases separated the two germline ends. The CDR3 loop is CASSFGQTAYEQYF. In DNA, the CDR3 is TGTGCCAGCAGCTTCGGTCAGACCGCCTACGAGCAGTACTTC.

This clonotype appeared many times. This chain connects TRBV24-1 to TRBJ2-7; 9 bases fit TRBD1. J gave up 9 bases and V 2 bases, and 7 bases lay outside the gene matches. The CDR3 is 14 amino acids. The germline V gene has CDR1 KGHDR and CDR2 SFDVKD. CDR3 nucleotide sequence: TGTGCCACCAGTGATTGGACCGGGACAGGGCGGCAGTACTTC. This gives the protein CATSDWTGTGRQYF.

This clonotype was seen at least ten times. CDR3 region: CASRRQGAGELFF. The CDR3 DNA follows: TGTGCCAGCAGACGTCAGGGGGCCGGGGAGCTGTTTTTT. The chain combines TRBV12-3 or TRBV12-4 with TRBJ2-2; 7 nucleotides align to TRBD1. With V trimmed by 6 bases and J by 6 bases, 4 bases remained unmatched. The CDR3 consists of 13 residues.